The T cell receptor (beta chain) described here comes from a study of shared clonotypes between healthy human individuals (dated by TCRdb to 2019 to 2021). Turning to the overall study: The cohort included three men and a couple of women between 18 and 49 years of age. For each donor, CD4 naive and CD4 memory were each run on three plates, CD8 naive on two plates, and CD8 memory on one plate. To estimate repertoire size and how much clonotype sharing occurs between individuals, the study deeply sequenced the blood TCR repertoires of five healthy adults. Different laboratories and diverse techniques were used to prepare libraries and sequence TCR repertoires, to increase sequencing depth and limit assay-specific biases. Per donor, leukapheresis produced somewhere between about 0.8 and 9.5 billion PBMCs.

What the authors observed across the whole study: Naive subsets generally had larger estimated clonotype richness than memory subsets. Clonotypes shared by all four sorted-subset donors showed higher generation probabilities than non-shared clonotypes. When several donors were compared, the shared fraction of clonotypes was approximately 5% for naive CD4, more than 3% for naive CD8, roughly 2.5% for memory CD4, and 0.35% to 0.5% for memory CD8. The small number of donors limited the genetic and exposure-history diversity represented. Pairwise subsampling indicated that sequencing depth was expected to affect the degree of clonotype sharing among donors. Rarefaction of sorted-subset datasets indicated incomplete sequencing despite the large sequencing depth. Only blood was sampled, and tissue TCR repertoires likely differ from those in blood.

The donors were healthy, HIV-negative adults with no recently reported acute infections or vaccinations. Every donor was a Caucasian adult residing in Nashville, Tennessee, USA. CD4+ T cells were enriched through magnetic negative selection, after which naive cells were positively selected on CD45RA and the remaining negative fraction served as the memory subset. Blood was collected by leukapheresis, and PBMCs were isolated by Ficoll-Histopaque density gradient centrifugation and then cryopreserved in liquid nitrogen vapor phase. Analytical flow cytometry was used to check the purity and quantity of each magnetically sorted T cell population. Genomic DNA was isolated from every sorted fraction and measured by UV absorbance on a Nanodrop 2000c. TCR CDR3 regions were amplified from genomic DNA by multiplex PCR using the deep immunoSEQ assay. Genomic DNA extracted from each cell subset was distributed evenly over all wells of several immunoSEQ 96-well plates, and each plate served as one replicate. Each replicate PCR for sorted subsets received roughly 0.2 ug genomic DNA, equal to roughly 30,000 T cell genomes. The purified libraries were quantified using a Qubit 3.0 fluorometer, sized with a Bioanalyzer 2100, and then quantified again using the KAPA Library Quantification kit. A separate single-read 150-cycle Illumina NextSeq 550 flow cell was used to sequence each immunoSEQ 96-well plate. On the authors' methods: The immunoSEQ output contained only junctional sequences without quality scores, so filtering could not match that applied to full-length reads. Sequences were annotated with PyIR, a Python wrapper for IgBLAST v1.9, and V/J genes and CDR3 were assigned using IMGT germline references. Reads were removed for weak V/J assignments (E-value above 1e-6), missing CDR3, stop codons, out-of-frame junctions, or ambiguous translated residues. V3J clonotypes were defined by identical inferred V gene, J gene, and CDR3 amino acid sequence. Percentage overlap between repertoires was calculated by dividing the number of shared unique clonotypes by the size of the smaller repertoire. Repertoire richness was assessed with RTK rarefaction, the Chao1 estimator, and Recon v2.1 estimates of unobserved clonotypes. Generation probabilities were computed with OLGA for all TCRbeta clonotypes obtained by the gDNA method from a handful of donors. TCRdb's version of the immuneACCESS table is confined to in-frame rearrangements and falls short of the full clone set. An unresolved V gene accounts for under half of the shortfall where checked; the remainder is of unknown origin. V and J calls and clone size are copied from that table; D and trimming were computed from the DNA. The sample table contains about 2.3 million clones; only one count was recorded for 80% to 95% of them. Of the sample, 0.37% falls within the top ten clones.

In regard to this clone: What antigen it recognizes has not been identified. Base quality data are lacking; no much larger clone is found one base away.

Inclusive of the bounding cysteine and phenylalanine, the CDR3 is 15 residues long. Kept here is only the CDR3 DNA, which spans 45 bases and is read in frame from base 1. In the germline V gene, CDR1 corresponds to MDHEN and CDR2 to SYDVKM. V is shortened by 4 bases, J by 1 base, and the region joining them spans 13 bases. Sequencing was carried out using naive CD4+ T cells from PBMCs. Read against the paper, the sample's cell subset or site label means: CD45RA+ positively selected. This receptor chain uses TRBV28 and TRBJ1-2; tentative D gene TRBD1, with 5 bases matching. This clonotype originated in a man aged 18 to 29 in good health. Some clones in this sample may be carry-over from other donors' samples. The nucleotide sequence is TGTGCCAGCAGTTCCCGTTTTGGGGGTAACTATGGCTACACCTTC. Its product reads: CASSSRFGGNYGYTF.